This note documents a single T cell receptor beta chain sequence. This entry belongs to a study of T cell changes during pregnancy in multiple sclerosis. Clones were sequenced by immunoSEQ multiplex PCR, and TCRdb holds only the in-frame ones, with some missing. The table lists around 80,000 clones, about 94% of them singletons. The sample consisted of peripheral blood, taken in the second trimester of pregnancy. This receptor was taken from a female donor in good health, enrolled as a control in a pregnancy study.

CDR3 nucleotide sequence: TGCGCCAGCAGCACATCCCCAGCGGGAGGGGGCACAGATACGCAGTATTTT. Encoded protein: CASSTSPAGGGTDTQYF. This chain links TRBV5-1 with TRBJ2-3, with 10 bases that match TRBD2. J lost 1 base, V lost 4 bases, and 9 bases had no gene match. Per germline, CDR1 SGHRS and CDR2 YFSETQ. CDR3 length: 17 amino acids.